A single T cell receptor (beta chain) is shown here with its context. The CDR3 has 16 amino acids. Germline lookup yields CDR1 LNHNV and CDR2 YYDKDF (reference sequence). V shed 0 bases and J shed 0 bases, with 11 bases lying between them. The sample belongs to a study of patients and donors after allogeneic stem cell transplantation. MiXCR, run by TCRdb on the RT-PCR reads, gives a single entry per CDR3 protein. Altogether hundreds of thousands of distinct CDR3 sequences are present, around 15% being singletons, with the ten largest covering 6% to 8%. The rearrangement links TRBV15 to TRBJ1-2; unclear D gene. This receptor was obtained from a human donor who was either an allogeneic HSCT recipient or a stem cell or donor lymphocyte infusion donor (not recorded which). It is not recorded whose cells these are; they may come from a transplant donor. The sample taken for sequencing was blood, either unsorted or a sorted T cell fraction (not recorded which). This chain's CDR3 is CATSRDLVNSNYGYTF. CDR3 DNA: TGTGCCACCAGCAGAGATTTGGTAAATTCTAACTATGGCTACACCTTC.